This TCR beta chain was observed in a study of cytomegalovirus exposure and HLA in healthy donors. Study results and limitations: The investigators catalogued 150 or so TCR beta chains as cytomegalovirus-associated. Whilst most TCR sequences proved rare, a subset of public TCRs occurred across many donors.

Those who donated were healthy bone marrow donors. In its sample, this clone was seen a few times. What it binds is unknown. The PCR had 60 Vbeta and 13 Jbeta primers. Under the authors' procedure: Later, 65 million to 85 million unique TCR beta chains were counted in an analysis, and about 12 million of them were shared. Produced via immunoSEQ multiplex PCR; TCRdb's table is partial and in-frame only. Clonal size and the V and J genes are those of that table, whereas D and trimming came from the DNA. The sample includes over 75,000 clones, over 60% of them seen just once. After removal of 8 bases from V and 8 bases from J, the junction contained 5 bases not matched to a gene. The germline V gene encodes CDR1 SGHTA and CDR2 FQGNSA. The length of the CDR3 is 14 residues.

V gene TRBV7-2 combines with J gene TRBJ2-1, with 14 bases that match TRBD2. Input material: PBMCs. This receptor was obtained from a female donor in good health and CMV-seronegative. CDR3 sequence (DNA): TGTGCCAGCTGCAAGGGACTAGCGGGAGATGAGCAGTTCTTC. This translates into CASCKGLAGDEQFF.